Listed below are T cell receptor beta chains from one sample, sequenced in a study of blood T cell repertoires in COVID-19. Clones were sequenced by immunoSEQ multiplex PCR, and TCRdb holds only the in-frame ones, with some missing. This sample has almost 70,000 clones, with 79% found just once. Sequencing was performed on peripheral blood. These receptors were collected from a man in his fifties or sixties with acute or convalescent COVID-19. The CDR3 runs from the conserved cysteine through the conserved F or W. The D gene is left open where the match is weak. Clone size appears in some rows only: once, few, many, or a class for an expanded clone.

CDR3 DNA: TGTGCCAGCACCAGACAGAGCTATGGCTACACCTTC
CDR3 protein: CASTRQSYGYTF
CDR3 length: 12
D gene: NA
J gene: TRBJ1-2
V gene: TRBV7-2
clone size: NA

CDR3 DNA: TGTGCCAGCAGCTTAGGGCAGAGCACAGATACGCAGTATTTT
CDR3 protein: CASSLGQSTDTQYF
CDR3 length: 14
D gene: NA
J gene: TRBJ2-3
V gene: TRBV7-8
clone size: NA

CDR3 DNA: TGTGCCAGCAGCGTTGGAGCAGATCAGCCTCAGCATTTT
CDR3 protein: CASSVGADQPQHF
CDR3 length: 13
D gene: NA
J gene: TRBJ1-5
V gene: TRBV9
clone size: once

CDR3 DNA: TGTGCCAGCAGTTTAATCGAGAGCACTGAAGCTTTCTTT
CDR3 protein: CASSLIESTEAFF
CDR3 length: 13
D gene: NA
J gene: TRBJ1-1
V gene: TRBV12-3/TRBV12-4
clone size: few

CDR3 DNA: TGTGCCAGCAGCCAGGACAGGGGAAACACCATATATTTT
CDR3 protein: CASSQDRGNTIYF
CDR3 length: 13
D gene: TRBD1
J gene: TRBJ1-3
V gene: TRBV7-6
clone size: NA

CDR3 DNA: TGCGCCAGCAGTGACCCAGCGGGGGGGCTCACAGATACGCAGTATTTT
CDR3 protein: CASSDPAGGLTDTQYF
CDR3 length: 16
D gene: TRBD2
J gene: TRBJ2-3
V gene: TRBV10-1
clone size: NA

CDR3 DNA: TGTGCTAGTGGTTCTCCTAGCGGGGGGATAACAGATACGCAGTATTTT
CDR3 protein: CASGSPSGGITDTQYF
CDR3 length: 16
D gene: TRBD2
J gene: TRBJ2-3
V gene: TRBV12-5
clone size: NA

CDR3 DNA: TGCGCCAGCAGCTTAGAACAGTTCACAGATACGCAGTATTTT
CDR3 protein: CASSLEQFTDTQYF
CDR3 length: 14
D gene: NA
J gene: TRBJ2-3
V gene: TRBV5-1
clone size: NA

CDR3 DNA: TGTGCCACCAGCAGAGATGGGAGGCGCTACACCTTC
CDR3 protein: CATSRDGRRYTF
CDR3 length: 12
D gene: NA
J gene: TRBJ1-2
V gene: TRBV15
clone size: NA

CDR3 DNA: TGTGCCAGCAGTGGTCAGATTTCCTTATCACCCCTCCACTTT
CDR3 protein: CASSGQISLSPLHF
CDR3 length: 14
D gene: NA
J gene: TRBJ1-6
V gene: TRBV25-1
clone size: NA

CDR3 DNA: TGCGCCAGCACTGGCACCGGGACAGGGACAGAAAAACTGTTTTTT
CDR3 protein: CASTGTGTGTEKLFF
CDR3 length: 15
D gene: TRBD1
J gene: TRBJ1-4
V gene: TRBV5-1
clone size: NA

CDR3 DNA: TGTGCCAGCAGCCAGGGGACCTACGAGCAGTACTTC
CDR3 protein: CASSQGTYEQYF
CDR3 length: 12
D gene: NA
J gene: TRBJ2-7
V gene: TRBV6-5
clone size: few

CDR3 DNA: TGTGCCAGTAGTGTTCGGGTCCTCGCGAACACTGAAGCTTTCTTT
CDR3 protein: CASSVRVLANTEAFF
CDR3 length: 15
D gene: NA
J gene: TRBJ1-1
V gene: TRBV19
clone size: NA

CDR3 DNA: TGTGCCAGCAGCTTAATCGGTCCGCAGGGGCATGGCTACACCTTC
CDR3 protein: CASSLIGPQGHGYTF
CDR3 length: 15
D gene: NA
J gene: TRBJ1-2
V gene: TRBV5-8
clone size: NA

CDR3 DNA: TGTGCCAGCAGGGGCAGATCGAACACCGGGGAGCTGTTTTTT
CDR3 protein: CASRGRSNTGELFF
CDR3 length: 14
D gene: NA
J gene: TRBJ2-2
V gene: TRBV5-5
clone size: NA

CDR3 DNA: TGTGCCAGCAGTTTCGCAGGGGCCCCCGGGTCGGATGGCTACACCTTC
CDR3 protein: CASSFAGAPGSDGYTF
CDR3 length: 16
D gene: NA
J gene: TRBJ1-2
V gene: TRBV27
clone size: once